The sequence of this T cell receptor (beta chain) was determined in a study of Ad26.COV2.S vaccination and SARS-CoV-2 variants. V lost 7 bases to trimming and J lost 5 bases; unmatched junction nucleotides: 10. This CDR3 has 14 amino acids. The germline V gene has CDR1 MDHEN and CDR2 SYDVKM. The assay was immunoSEQ multiplex PCR, and TCRdb's table has in-frame clones only and misses some. The table records about 400,000 clones, approximately 89% of them present only once. Regarding treatment: over 15 received Ad26.COV2.S at low or high dose, single or two shots; about 5 received placebo; per-sample allocation not given. Repertoires come from day 63 after the first vaccine or placebo injection.

The source material was peripheral blood, sampled in a trial of Ad26.COV2.S vaccine versus placebo. The chain combines TRBV28 with TRBJ2-7; 8 bases match TRBD2. The receptor comes from a person aged 18-60 years who received the Ad26.COV2.S COVID-19 vaccine or a placebo. CDR3 bases: TGTGCCAGCATCCCAGGACTAGCAAGGCACGAGCAGTACTTC. Its translation is CASIPGLARHEQYF.